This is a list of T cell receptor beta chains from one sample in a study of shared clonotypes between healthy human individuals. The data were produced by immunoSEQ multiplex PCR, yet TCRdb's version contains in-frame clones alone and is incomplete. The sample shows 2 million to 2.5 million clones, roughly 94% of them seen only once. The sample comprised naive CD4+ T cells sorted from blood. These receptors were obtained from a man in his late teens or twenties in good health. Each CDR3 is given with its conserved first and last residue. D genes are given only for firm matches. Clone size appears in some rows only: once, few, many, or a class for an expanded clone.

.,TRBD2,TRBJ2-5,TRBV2,CASSDGLAGATQYF,TGTGCCAGCAGTGATGGACTAGCGGGAGCAACCCAGTACTTC
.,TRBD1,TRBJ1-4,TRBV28,CATQGATNEKLFF,TGTGCCACTCAGGGGGCAACTAATGAAAAACTGTTTTTT
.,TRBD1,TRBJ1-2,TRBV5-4,CASSRAGTEIYGYTF,TGTGCCAGCAGCCGAGCCGGGACAGAGATTTATGGCTACACCTTC
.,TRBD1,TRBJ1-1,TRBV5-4,CASSLTGEGNTEAFF,TGTGCCAGCAGCTTGACAGGGGAAGGGAACACTGAAGCTTTCTTT
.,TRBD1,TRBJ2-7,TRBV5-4,CASSKFPGQGYEQYF,TGTGCCAGCAGCAAATTCCCGGGACAGGGCTACGAGCAGTACTTC
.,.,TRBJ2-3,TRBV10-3,CAISESVGRDTQYF,TGTGCCATCAGTGAGTCTGTCGGGCGGGATACGCAGTATTTT
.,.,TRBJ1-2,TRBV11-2,CASSAEQGYYGYTF,TGTGCCAGCAGCGCCGAACAGGGTTACTATGGCTACACCTTC
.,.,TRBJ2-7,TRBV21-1,CASSKGCEREGLWEQYF,TGTGCCAGCAGCAAGGGTTGTGAGCGGGAGGGCCTTTGGGAGCAGTACTTC
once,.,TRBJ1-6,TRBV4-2,CASSPGIASNSPLHF,TGTGCCAGCAGCCCTGGTATAGCCTCGAATTCACCCCTCCACTTT
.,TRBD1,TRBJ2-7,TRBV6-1,CASSRTGGGYEQYF,TGTGCCAGCAGTCGGACAGGGGGCGGGTACGAGCAGTACTTC
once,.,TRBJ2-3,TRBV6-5,CATKRSMGNTQYF,TGTGCCACCAAAAGGTCGATGGGGAATACGCAGTATTTT
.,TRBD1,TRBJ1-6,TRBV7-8,CASSLPAGQNNSPLHF,TGTGCCAGCAGCTTACCTGCGGGACAGAATAATTCACCCCTCCACTTT
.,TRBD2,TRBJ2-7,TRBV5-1,CASSSLAGGNYEQYF,TGCGCCAGCAGCTCCTTAGCGGGGGGAAACTACGAGCAGTACTTC
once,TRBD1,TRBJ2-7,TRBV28,CASSSHTTGRYEQYF,TGTGCCAGCAGTTCACACACGACAGGGCGCTACGAGCAGTACTTC
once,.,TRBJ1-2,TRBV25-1,CASKGGYYGYTF,TGTGCCAGCAAGGGGGGGTACTATGGCTACACCTTC
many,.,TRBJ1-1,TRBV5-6,CASSLVGDNTEAFF,TGTGCCAGCAGCTTGGTTGGAGATAACACTGAAGCTTTCTTT
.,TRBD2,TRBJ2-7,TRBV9,CASSVGGLAGTYEQYF,TGTGCCAGCAGCGTAGGGGGACTAGCGGGAACCTACGAGCAGTACTTC
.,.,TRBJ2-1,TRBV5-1,CASTPPQQGNEQFF,TGCGCCAGCACCCCTCCTCAGCAGGGCAATGAGCAGTTCTTC
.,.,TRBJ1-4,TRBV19,CASSAGGRANEKLFF,TGTGCCAGTAGTGCCGGGGGCAGGGCTAATGAAAAACTGTTTTTT
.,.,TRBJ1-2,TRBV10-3,CAISEGPYGYTF,TGTGCCATCAGTGAGGGACCCTATGGCTACACCTTC
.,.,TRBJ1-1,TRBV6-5,CASSYSDRNTEAFF,TGTGCCAGCAGTTACTCGGATCGGAACACTGAAGCTTTCTTT
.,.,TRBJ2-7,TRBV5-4,CASSFRGPGGGIVDEQYF,TGTGCCAGCAGCTTCAGAGGTCCCGGGGGTGGTATCGTAGACGAGCAGTACTTC
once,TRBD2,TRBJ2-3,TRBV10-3,CAISESGLAGADTQYF,TGTGCCATCAGTGAGTCCGGACTAGCGGGAGCCGATACGCAGTATTTT
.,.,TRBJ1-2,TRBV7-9,CASSSSPVGYTF,TGTGCCAGCAGCTCCTCCCCTGTTGGCTACACCTTC